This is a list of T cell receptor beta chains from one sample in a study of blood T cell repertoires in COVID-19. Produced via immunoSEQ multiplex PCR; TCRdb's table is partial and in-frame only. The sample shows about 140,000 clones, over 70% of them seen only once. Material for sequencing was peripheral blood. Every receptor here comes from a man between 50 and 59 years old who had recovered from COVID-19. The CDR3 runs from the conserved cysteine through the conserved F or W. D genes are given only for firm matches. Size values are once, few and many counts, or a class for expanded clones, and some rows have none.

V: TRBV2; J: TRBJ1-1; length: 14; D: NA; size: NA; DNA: TGTGCCAGCAGTGGCGACGGGATGAGCACTGAAGCTTTCTTT; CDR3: CASSGDGMSTEAFF
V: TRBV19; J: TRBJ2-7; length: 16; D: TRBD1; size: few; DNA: TGTGCCAGTAGGACTGCGCGGACAGGGGGCGAGTACGAGCAGTACTTC; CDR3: CASRTARTGGEYEQYF
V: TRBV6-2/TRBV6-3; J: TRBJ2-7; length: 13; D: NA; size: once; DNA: TGTGCCAGCAGCGAGGGATCCAGATACGAGCAGTACTTC; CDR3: CASSEGSRYEQYF
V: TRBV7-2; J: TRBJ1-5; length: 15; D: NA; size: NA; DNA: TGTGCCAGCAGCTTAATGCCAGGGAGCAATCAGCCCCAGCATTTT; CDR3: CASSLMPGSNQPQHF
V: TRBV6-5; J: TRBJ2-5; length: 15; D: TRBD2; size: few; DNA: TGTGCCAGCAATCGACTAGCGGGGGCCCAAGAGACCCAGTACTTC; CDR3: CASNRLAGAQETQYF
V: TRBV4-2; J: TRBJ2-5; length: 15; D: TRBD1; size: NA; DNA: TGTGCCAGCAGCCCCCGGACAGGTCCCCAAGAGACCCAGTACTTC; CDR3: CASSPRTGPQETQYF
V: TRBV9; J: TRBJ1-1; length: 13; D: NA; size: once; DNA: TGTGCCAGCAGCGTAACCCCGGACACTGAAGCTTTCTTT; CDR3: CASSVTPDTEAFF
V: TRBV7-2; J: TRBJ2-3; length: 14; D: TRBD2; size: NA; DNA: TGTGCCAGCAGCGCAACTAGCGGGGTAGTTACGCAGTATTTT; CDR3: CASSATSGVVTQYF
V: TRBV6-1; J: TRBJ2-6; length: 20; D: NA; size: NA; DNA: TGTGCCAGCAGTGAAATGCAGGGGGGCCTTACCCAGCCTGGGGCCAACGTCCTGACTTTC; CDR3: CASSEMQGGLTQPGANVLTF
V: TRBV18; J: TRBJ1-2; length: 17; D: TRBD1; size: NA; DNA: TGTGCCAGCTCACCGCGGGACAGGGGATTTCATAGGTATGGCTACACCTTC; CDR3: CASSPRDRGFHRYGYTF
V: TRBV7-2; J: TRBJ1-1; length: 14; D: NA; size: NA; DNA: TGTGCCAGCAGCTTACATGGGGACTACACTGAAGCTTTCTTT; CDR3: CASSLHGDYTEAFF
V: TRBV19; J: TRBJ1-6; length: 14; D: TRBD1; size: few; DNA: TGTGCCAGTAGACGGGACAGGGCTGGTTCACCCCTCCACTTT; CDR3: CASRRDRAGSPLHF
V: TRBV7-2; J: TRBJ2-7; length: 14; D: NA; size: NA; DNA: TGTGCCAGCAGCGCTAGAACAGGGACCTACGAGCAGTACTTC; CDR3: CASSARTGTYEQYF
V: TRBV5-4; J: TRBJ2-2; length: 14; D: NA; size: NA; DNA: TGTGCCAGCAGCTTCCACAGGGATACCGGGGAGCTGTTTTTT; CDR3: CASSFHRDTGELFF
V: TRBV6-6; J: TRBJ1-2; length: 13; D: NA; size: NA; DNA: TGTGCCAGCAGTTCTGACACCTACTATGGCTACACCTTC; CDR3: CASSSDTYYGYTF
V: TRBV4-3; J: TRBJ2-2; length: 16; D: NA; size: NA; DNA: TGCGCCAGCAGCCAAGTAGTCACCCGTAACACCGGGGAGCTGTTTTTT; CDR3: CASSQVVTRNTGELFF
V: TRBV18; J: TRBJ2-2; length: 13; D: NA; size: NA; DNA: TGTGCCAGCTCACCACCCGTCACCGGGGAGCTGTTTTTT; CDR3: CASSPPVTGELFF